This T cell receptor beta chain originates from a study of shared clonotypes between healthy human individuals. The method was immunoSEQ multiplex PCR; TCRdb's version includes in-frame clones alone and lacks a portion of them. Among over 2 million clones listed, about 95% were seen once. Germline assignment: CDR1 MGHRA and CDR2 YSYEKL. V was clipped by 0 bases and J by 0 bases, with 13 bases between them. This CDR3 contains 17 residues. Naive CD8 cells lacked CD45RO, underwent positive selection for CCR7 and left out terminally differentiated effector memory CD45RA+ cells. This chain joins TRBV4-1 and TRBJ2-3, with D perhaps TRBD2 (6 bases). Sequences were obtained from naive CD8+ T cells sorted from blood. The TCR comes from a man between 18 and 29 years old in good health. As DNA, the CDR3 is TGCGCCAGCAGCCAAGATGAGCTAGCGCCTAGCACAGATACGCAGTATTTT. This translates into CASSQDELAPSTDTQYF.